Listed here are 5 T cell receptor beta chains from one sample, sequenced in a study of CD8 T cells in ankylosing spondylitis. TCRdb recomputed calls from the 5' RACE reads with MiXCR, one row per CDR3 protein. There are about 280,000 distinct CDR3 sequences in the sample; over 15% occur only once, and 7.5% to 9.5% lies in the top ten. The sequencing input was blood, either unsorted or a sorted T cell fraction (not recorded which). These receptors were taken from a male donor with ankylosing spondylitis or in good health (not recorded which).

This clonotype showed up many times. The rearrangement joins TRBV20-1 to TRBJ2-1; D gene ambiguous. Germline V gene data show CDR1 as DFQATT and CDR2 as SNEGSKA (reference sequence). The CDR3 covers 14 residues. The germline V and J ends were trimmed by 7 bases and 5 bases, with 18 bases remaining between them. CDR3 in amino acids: CSVAGQNPDNEQFF. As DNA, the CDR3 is TGCAGTGTGGCTGGGCAGAACCCCGACAATGAGCAGTTCTTC.

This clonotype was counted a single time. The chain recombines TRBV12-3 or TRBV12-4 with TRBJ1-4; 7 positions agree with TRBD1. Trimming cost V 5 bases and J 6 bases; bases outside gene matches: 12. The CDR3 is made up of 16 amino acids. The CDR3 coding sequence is TGTGCCAGCAGTCTTCGACAGGGCCAAGGAGATGAAAAACTGTTTTTT. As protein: CASSLRQGQGDEKLFF.

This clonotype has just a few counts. CDR3 in amino acids: CASSPQGANYGYTF. The CDR3 nucleotides read TGCGCCAGCAGCCCCCAGGGGGCTAACTATGGCTACACCTTC. The V and J genes are TRBV5-1 and TRBJ1-2; 7 nucleotides line up with TRBD1. The CDR3 consists of 14 residues. Germline V CDR1 and CDR2: SGHRS, YFSETQ. The V segment lost 4 bases and the J segment 0 bases; nucleotides outside the gene matches: 3. The variable domain in full, completed from reference TRBV5-1 and TRBJ1-2, reads KAGVTQTPRYLIKTRGQQVTLSCSPISGHRSVSWYQQTPGQGLQFLFEYFSETQRNKGNFPGRFSGRQFSNSRSEMNVSTLELGDSALYLCASSPQGANYGYTFGSGTRLTVV.

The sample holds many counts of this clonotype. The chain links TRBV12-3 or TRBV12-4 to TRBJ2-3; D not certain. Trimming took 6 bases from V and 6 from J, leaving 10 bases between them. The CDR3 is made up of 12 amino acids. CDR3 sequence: CASSSSVDTQYF. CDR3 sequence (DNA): TGTGCCAGCAGCTCATCCGTTGATACGCAGTATTTT.

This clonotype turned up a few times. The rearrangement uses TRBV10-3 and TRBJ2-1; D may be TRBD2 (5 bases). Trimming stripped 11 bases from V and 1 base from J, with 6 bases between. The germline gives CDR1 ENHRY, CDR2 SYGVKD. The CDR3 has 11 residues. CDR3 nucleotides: TGTGCCCTAGCTTCCTACAATGAGCAGTTCTTC. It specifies CALASYNEQFF.